Listed below are T cell receptor beta chains from one sample, sequenced in a study of blood T cells in healthy people across ages. TCRdb reanalysed the 5' RACE reads using MiXCR and keeps one entry per CDR3 protein. The table has 600,000 to 850,000 distinct CDR3 sequences, 43% seen once. Sequences were obtained from blood. These receptors were obtained from a woman aged 60-75 years in good health. Each CDR3 is given without its conserved first and last residue. The order of the fields is CDR3 protein, V gene, J gene.

cdr3_aa: ASSLSLARNIQY
v_call: TRBV7-2
j_call: TRBJ2-4

cdr3_aa: AWSPTQDPVYGYT
v_call: TRBV30
j_call: TRBJ1-2

cdr3_aa: ASSRDSGATDTQY
v_call: TRBV4-2
j_call: TRBJ2-3

cdr3_aa: SARDWGSGGTDTQY
v_call: TRBV20-1
j_call: TRBJ2-3

cdr3_aa: AISGPGDNEQF
v_call: TRBV10-3
j_call: TRBJ2-1

cdr3_aa: ASSYLRQLTYEQY
v_call: TRBV6-5
j_call: TRBJ2-7

cdr3_aa: ASSVGQGYEQF
v_call: TRBV28
j_call: TRBJ2-1

cdr3_aa: ASSPEDSNNQPQH
v_call: TRBV18
j_call: TRBJ1-5

cdr3_aa: ASAIQGGYEQY
v_call: TRBV13
j_call: TRBJ2-7

cdr3_aa: ATSRDGRTTGGYT
v_call: TRBV15
j_call: TRBJ1-2

cdr3_aa: ASSGTAEEKLF
v_call: TRBV28
j_call: TRBJ1-4

cdr3_aa: ASSLVGGRGYT
v_call: TRBV11-3
j_call: TRBJ1-2

cdr3_aa: ASSMLQGNYGYT
v_call: TRBV27
j_call: TRBJ1-2

cdr3_aa: ASSDGLGTYEQY
v_call: TRBV2
j_call: TRBJ2-7

cdr3_aa: SARDREQTGGWKEDNEQF
v_call: TRBV20-1
j_call: TRBJ2-1

cdr3_aa: ASSQGTGLYEQY
v_call: TRBV3-1
j_call: TRBJ2-7

cdr3_aa: ASSVGQIYSNQPQH
v_call: TRBV12-1
j_call: TRBJ1-5

cdr3_aa: ASSLVLRGGYT
v_call: TRBV7-2
j_call: TRBJ1-2

cdr3_aa: SGLSATNEKLF
v_call: TRBV20-1
j_call: TRBJ1-4

cdr3_aa: ASHGTSGIRYEQF
v_call: TRBV6-2/TRBV6-3
j_call: TRBJ2-1

cdr3_aa: SVEVDTSRHT
v_call: TRBV29-1
j_call: TRBJ1-2

cdr3_aa: ASSKASGGGRYEQY
v_call: TRBV21-1
j_call: TRBJ2-7

cdr3_aa: ASSPVWGADTQY
v_call: TRBV4-2
j_call: TRBJ2-3

cdr3_aa: ASSDGGLSANEKLF
v_call: TRBV2
j_call: TRBJ1-4

cdr3_aa: ASTEADSYEQY
v_call: TRBV2
j_call: TRBJ2-7

cdr3_aa: SVRSGRAPDTQY
v_call: TRBV29-1
j_call: TRBJ2-3

cdr3_aa: ASSSQGAMPYGYT
v_call: TRBV7-9
j_call: TRBJ1-2

cdr3_aa: ASSVRGSNEQF
v_call: TRBV5-1
j_call: TRBJ2-1

cdr3_aa: ASSLHPGTTYNEQF
v_call: TRBV7-8
j_call: TRBJ2-1

cdr3_aa: ASSLGGIYGNEQF
v_call: TRBV7-2
j_call: TRBJ2-1

cdr3_aa: ASRYSGRSSYEQY
v_call: TRBV6-5
j_call: TRBJ2-7

cdr3_aa: ASRGGDYEQY
v_call: TRBV28
j_call: TRBJ2-7

cdr3_aa: ASSKSVSSGGPGDEQY
v_call: TRBV21-1
j_call: -

cdr3_aa: ASSGGGTLNTEAF
v_call: TRBV5-1
j_call: TRBJ1-1

cdr3_aa: ASSSVGSGANVLT
v_call: TRBV27
j_call: TRBJ2-6

cdr3_aa: AISSDQYNEQF
v_call: TRBV10-3
j_call: TRBJ2-1

cdr3_aa: AGSVRADTQY
v_call: TRBV30
j_call: TRBJ2-3

cdr3_aa: ASSYDSTDTQY
v_call: TRBV25-1
j_call: TRBJ2-3

cdr3_aa: ASSQGTDLADTQY
v_call: TRBV4-2
j_call: TRBJ2-3

cdr3_aa: SAREAGGPIEQF
v_call: TRBV20-1
j_call: TRBJ2-1

cdr3_aa: ASSYEGMGANVLT
v_call: TRBV6-6
j_call: TRBJ2-6

cdr3_aa: SARPLAGVYNEQF
v_call: TRBV20-1
j_call: TRBJ2-1

cdr3_aa: ASSYFQPDDAKEQF
v_call: TRBV6-2/TRBV6-3
j_call: TRBJ2-1

cdr3_aa: SATGQGATDTQY
v_call: TRBV20-1
j_call: TRBJ2-3

cdr3_aa: ASSLDAGLSYEQY
v_call: TRBV7-9
j_call: TRBJ2-7

cdr3_aa: ASSPLAGTYNEQF
v_call: TRBV9
j_call: TRBJ2-1

cdr3_aa: ASSVDLPGELF
v_call: TRBV9
j_call: TRBJ2-2

cdr3_aa: ATFPNTEAF
v_call: TRBV30
j_call: TRBJ1-1

cdr3_aa: ASTRSGGHDEKLF
v_call: TRBV5-6
j_call: TRBJ1-4

cdr3_aa: ASSVDTRVGDNSPLH
v_call: TRBV9
j_call: TRBJ1-6

cdr3_aa: ASSTPWGPFPGTQY
v_call: TRBV12-3/TRBV12-4
j_call: TRBJ2-5

cdr3_aa: SARDFRDPLDNEQF
v_call: TRBV20-1
j_call: TRBJ2-1

cdr3_aa: ASSLFRERSYEQY
v_call: TRBV7-3
j_call: TRBJ2-7